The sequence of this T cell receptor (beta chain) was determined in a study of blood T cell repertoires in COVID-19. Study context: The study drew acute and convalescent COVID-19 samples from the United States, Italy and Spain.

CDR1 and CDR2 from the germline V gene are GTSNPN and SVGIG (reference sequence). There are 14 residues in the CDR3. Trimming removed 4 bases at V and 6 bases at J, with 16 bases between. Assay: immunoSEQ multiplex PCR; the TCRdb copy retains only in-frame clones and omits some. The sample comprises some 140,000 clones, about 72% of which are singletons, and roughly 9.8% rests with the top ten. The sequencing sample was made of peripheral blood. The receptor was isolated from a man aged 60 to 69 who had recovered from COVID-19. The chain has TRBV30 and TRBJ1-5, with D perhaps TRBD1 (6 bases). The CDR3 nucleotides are TGTGCCTGGAATTCGGACAGCCGAGGTCAGCCCCAGCATTTT. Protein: CAWNSDSRGQPQHF.